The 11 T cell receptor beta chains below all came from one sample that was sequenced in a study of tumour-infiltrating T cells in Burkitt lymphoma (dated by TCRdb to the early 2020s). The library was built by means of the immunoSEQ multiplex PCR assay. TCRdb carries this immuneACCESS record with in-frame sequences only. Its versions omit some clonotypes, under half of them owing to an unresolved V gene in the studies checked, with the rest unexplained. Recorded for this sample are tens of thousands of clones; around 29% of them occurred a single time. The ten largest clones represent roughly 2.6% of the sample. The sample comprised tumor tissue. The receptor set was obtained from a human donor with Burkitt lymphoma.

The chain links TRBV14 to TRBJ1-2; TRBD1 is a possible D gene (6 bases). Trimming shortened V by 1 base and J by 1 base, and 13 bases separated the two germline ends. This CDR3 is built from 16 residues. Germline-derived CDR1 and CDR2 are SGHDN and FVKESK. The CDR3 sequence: CASSQALGQLNYGYTF. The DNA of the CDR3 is TGTGCCAGCAGCCAAGCCCTAGGACAGCTTAACTATGGCTACACCTTC.

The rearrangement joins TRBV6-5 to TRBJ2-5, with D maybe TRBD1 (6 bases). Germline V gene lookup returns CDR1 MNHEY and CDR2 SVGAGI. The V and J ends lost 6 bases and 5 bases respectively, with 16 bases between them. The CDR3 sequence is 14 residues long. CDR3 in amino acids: CASRRNRAGETQYF. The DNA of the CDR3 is TGTGCCAGCAGGCGGAACAGGGCCGGCGAGACCCAGTACTTC.

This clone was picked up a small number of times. The CDR3: CASRLSGDGYEQYF. CDR3 coding DNA: TGCGCCAGCAGGTTATCAGGGGACGGCTACGAGCAGTACTTC. V is TRBV5-1 and J is TRBJ2-7; D perhaps matches TRBD1 (6 bases). The CDR3 sequence is 14 residues long. The V gene lost 5 bases and the J gene lost 3 bases, with 15 bases spanning the gap. The germline gives CDR1 SGHRS, CDR2 YFSETQ.

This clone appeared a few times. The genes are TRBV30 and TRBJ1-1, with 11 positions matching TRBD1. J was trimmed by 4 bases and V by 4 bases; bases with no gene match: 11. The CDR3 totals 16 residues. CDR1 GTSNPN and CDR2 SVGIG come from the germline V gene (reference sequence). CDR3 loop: CAWKLSRTGGLTEAFF. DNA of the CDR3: TGTGCCTGGAAGCTCTCCAGGACAGGGGGCCTCACTGAAGCTTTCTTT.

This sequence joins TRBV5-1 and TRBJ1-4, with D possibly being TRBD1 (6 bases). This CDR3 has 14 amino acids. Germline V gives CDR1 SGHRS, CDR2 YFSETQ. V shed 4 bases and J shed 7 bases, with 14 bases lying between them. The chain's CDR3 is CASSGRGGGEKLFF. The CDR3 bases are TGCGCCAGCAGCGGCAGGGGCGGCGGTGAAAAACTGTTTTTT.

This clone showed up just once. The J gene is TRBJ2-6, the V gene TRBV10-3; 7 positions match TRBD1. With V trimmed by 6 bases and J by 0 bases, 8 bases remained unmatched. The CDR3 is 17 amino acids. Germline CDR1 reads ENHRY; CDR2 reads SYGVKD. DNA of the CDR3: TGTGCCATCAGCGACAGGGAAAAAGCCTCTGGGGCCAACGTCCTGACTTTC. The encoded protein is CAISDREKASGANVLTF.

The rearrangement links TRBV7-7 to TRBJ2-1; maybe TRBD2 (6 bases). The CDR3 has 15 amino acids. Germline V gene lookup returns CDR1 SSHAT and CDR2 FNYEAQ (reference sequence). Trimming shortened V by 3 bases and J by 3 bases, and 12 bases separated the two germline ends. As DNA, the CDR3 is TGTGCCAGCAGCTTGGGTCTAGCGAGCTACAATGAGCAGTTCTTC. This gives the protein CASSLGLASYNEQFF.

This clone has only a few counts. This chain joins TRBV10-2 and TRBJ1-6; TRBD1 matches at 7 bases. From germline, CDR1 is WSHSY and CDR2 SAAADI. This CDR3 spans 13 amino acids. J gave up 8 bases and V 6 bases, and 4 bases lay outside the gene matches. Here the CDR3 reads CASRGTVYSPLHF. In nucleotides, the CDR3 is TGCGCCAGCAGAGGGACAGTTTATTCACCCCTCCACTTT.

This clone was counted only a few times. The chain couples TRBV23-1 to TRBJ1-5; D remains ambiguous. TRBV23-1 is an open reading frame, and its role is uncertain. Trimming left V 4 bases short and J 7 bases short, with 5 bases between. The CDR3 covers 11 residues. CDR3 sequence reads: CASSPRQPQHF. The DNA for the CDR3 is TGCGCCAGCAGTCCAAGGCAGCCCCAGCATTTT.

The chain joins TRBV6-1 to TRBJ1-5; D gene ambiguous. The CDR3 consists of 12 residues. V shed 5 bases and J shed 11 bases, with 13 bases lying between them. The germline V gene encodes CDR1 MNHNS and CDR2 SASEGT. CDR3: CASSLYVSAQHF. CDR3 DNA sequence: TGTGCCAGCAGTCTTTACGTCTCAGCCCAGCATTTT.

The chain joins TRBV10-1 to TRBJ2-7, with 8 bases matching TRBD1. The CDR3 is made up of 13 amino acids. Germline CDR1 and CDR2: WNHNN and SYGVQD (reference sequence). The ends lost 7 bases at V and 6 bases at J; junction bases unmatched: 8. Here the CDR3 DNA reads TGCGCCAGCACTCCTGGGACAGGTCCCGAGCAGTACTTC. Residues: CASTPGTGPEQYF.